These T cell receptor beta chains were read from a single sample in a study of OX40 agonist ivuxolimab in advanced cancers. Profiling relied on immunoSEQ multiplex PCR, and the TCRdb table lists in-frame clones only, not all of them. The sample holds fewer than 45,000 clones, 88% seen once. Source: CD4+ or CD8+ T cells sorted from blood, taken in a trial of the OX40 agonist ivuxolimab. The source of these receptors is an adult with an advanced solid tumor such as melanoma, head and neck, liver or kidney cancer. Each CDR3 is given without its conserved first and last residue.

>TRBV30|TRBJ2-7|10
AWSRLGGEQY
>TRBV27|TRBJ2-2|14
ASSSPGTGIVGELF
>TRBV18|TRBJ2-7|13
ASSGTSGSSYEQY
>TRBV5-1|TRBJ1-1|12
ASSSGQLNTEAF
>TRBV2|TRBJ1-3|13
ASSATGGSGNTIY
>TRBV4-2|TRBJ1-1|13
ASSLPRGENTEAF
>TRBV27|TRBJ2-2|13
ASSHGTPRAGELF
>TRBV6-1|TRBJ2-7|13
ASRLGQGASYEQY
>TRBV28|TRBJ1-5|13
ASSRDRGNNQPQH
>TRBV28|TRBJ2-7|13
ASRLSTTAAYEQY
>TRBV5-1|TRBJ2-7|11
ASSTGGAYEQY
>TRBV29-1|TRBJ2-1|11
SGREASYNEQF
>TRBV6-4|TRBJ2-3|15
ASSDSKSRPLTDTQY
>TRBV27|TRBJ2-1|16
ASSRRQGLAGTNTEQF
>TRBV11-2|.|13
ASSRPGQRVYEQY